This T cell receptor (beta chain) was recovered during a study of blood T cell repertoires in COVID-19. Germline V CDR1 and CDR2: MDHEN, SYDVKM. V lost 2 bases, J lost 4 bases, and 6 bases lay in between. This CDR3 contains 12 residues. Clinical history reported by participants formed the basis on which cohorts were assigned. Profiled with immunoSEQ multiplex PCR; TCRdb holds only in-frame clones, not every one. Of under 300,000 clones detected, under 95% appear once; the ten largest clones hold less than 2.5%. Sequences were obtained from PBMCs or T cells enriched from blood (not recorded which). V gene TRBV28 combines with J gene TRBJ2-7, with D unclear. This TCR derives from a woman aged 18-29 years who had recovered from COVID-19. The CDR3 is CASSLTRYEQYF. The CDR3 DNA is TGTGCCAGCAGTTTAACGCGTTACGAGCAGTACTTC.